This T cell receptor beta chain was identified during a study of T cells in Graves' hyperthyroidism and ophthalmopathy. At the level of the study: Peripheral blood was acquired at first diagnosis, ahead of any therapy whatsoever.

Template material for amplifying TCR beta CDR3 regions consisted of RNA transcripts. HTBI primers were the set used in a first-round RT-PCR of the TCR CDR3. TCRdb recomputed calls from the multiplex PCR reads with MiXCR, one row per CDR3 protein. The top ten hold 15% to 20% of the sample, which has 550,000 to 600,000 distinct CDR3 sequences, 16% seen once. CDR1 LNHDA and CDR2 SQIVND come from the germline V gene (reference sequence). V shed 6 bases and J 0 bases; nucleotides not matched to a gene: 2. CDR3 length equals 15 residues. The sequence came from a woman aged 18-29 years with Graves' hyperthyroidism. The sample comprised blood. This sequence joins TRBV19 and TRBJ2-2; TRBD2 aligns across 9 bases. This chain's CDR3 is CASRGLASNTGELFF. The CDR3 DNA reads TGTGCCAGTAGAGGACTAGCGTCGAACACCGGGGAGCTGTTTTTT. The whole variable domain, filled in from reference TRBV19 and TRBJ2-2, reads DGGITQSPKYLFRKEGQNVTLSCEQNLNHDAMYWYRQDPGQGLRLIYYSQIVNDFQKGDIAEGYSVSREKKESFPLTVTSAQKNPTAFYLCASRGLASNTGELFFGEGSRLTVL.